This T cell receptor beta chain came from a study of T cell changes during pregnancy in multiple sclerosis. Clones were read by immunoSEQ multiplex PCR, and TCRdb kept only the in-frame ones, dropping some. The data hold approximately 12,000 clones, with under 90% observed a single time. Looked up from germline, CDR1 is LGHNT and CDR2 is FRNRAP. Losses at the gene ends were 3 bases for V and 2 bases for J; bases not matched to a gene: 3. This CDR3 is 15 amino acids long. The sequencing here drew on CD8+ T cells from peripheral blood mononuclear cells, taken after pregnancy. The genes are TRBV12-5 and TRBJ2-1; 8 bases agree with TRBD2. The clonotype originates from a female donor in good health, enrolled as a control in a pregnancy study. CDR3 residues: CASGFTSGPYNEQFF. The CDR3 coding sequence is TGTGCTAGTGGTTTCACTAGCGGACCCTACAATGAGCAGTTCTTC. Combining the CDR3 with reference TRBV12-5 and TRBJ2-1 gives the whole variable domain DARVTQTPRHKVTEMGQEVTMRCQPILGHNTVFWYRQTMMQGLELLAYFRNRAPLDDSGMPKDRFSAEMPDATLATLKIQPSEPRDSAVYFCASGFTSGPYNEQFFGPGTRLTVL.